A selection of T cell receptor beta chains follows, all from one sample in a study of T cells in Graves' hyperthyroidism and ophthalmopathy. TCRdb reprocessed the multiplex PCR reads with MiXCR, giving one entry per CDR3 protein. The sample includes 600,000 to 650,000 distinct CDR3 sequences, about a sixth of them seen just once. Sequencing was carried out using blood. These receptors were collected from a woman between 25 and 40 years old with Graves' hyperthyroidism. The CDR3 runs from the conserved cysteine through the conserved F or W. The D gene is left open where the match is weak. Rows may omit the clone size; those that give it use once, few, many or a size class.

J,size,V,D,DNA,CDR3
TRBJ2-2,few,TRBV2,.,TGTGCCAGCAGTGAGGTGGCCGGGGAGCTGTTTTTT,CASSEVAGELFF
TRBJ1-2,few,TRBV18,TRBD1,TGTGCCAGCTCACCGACAGGGGAAACTGGCTACACCTTC,CASSPTGETGYTF
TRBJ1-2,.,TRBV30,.,TGTGCCTGGAGTGCCGGACAGTCAGCTAACTATGGCTACACCTTC,CAWSAGQSANYGYTF
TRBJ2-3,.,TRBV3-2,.,TGTGCCAGCAGCCCAGTCCCACTAGCGGGAGAAACAGATACGCAGTATTTT,CASSPVPLAGETDTQYF
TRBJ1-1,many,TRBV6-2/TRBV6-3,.,TGTGCCAGCAGTACTACAGGGCCCTTCGAAGCTTTCTTT,CASSTTGPFEAFF
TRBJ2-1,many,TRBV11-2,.,TGTGCCAGCAGCTTAGAGTCCCCTTTGGCGGGACTGGAGCACAATGAGCAGTTCTTC,CASSLESPLAGLEHNEQFF
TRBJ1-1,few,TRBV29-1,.,TGCAGCGTTGAAGCAGGGACGGGGCCTGAAGCTTTCTTT,CSVEAGTGPEAFF
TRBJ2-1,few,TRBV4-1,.,TGCGCCAGCACCCAGGACAGGGTGTTGGCGGGAGAGGTCGATGAGCAGTTCTTC,CASTQDRVLAGEVDEQFF
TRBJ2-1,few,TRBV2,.,TGTGCCAGCAGTAGAAGGTTCTCTGAGCAGTTCTTC,CASSRRFSEQFF
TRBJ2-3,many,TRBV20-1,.,TGCAGTGCTAGGAGGAGGCGGGTGGTCACAGATACGCAGTATTTT,CSARRRRVVTDTQYF
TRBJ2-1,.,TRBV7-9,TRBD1,TGTGCCAGCAGCTTAAAGACAGGGATTCAGAATGAGCAGTTCTTC,CASSLKTGIQNEQFF
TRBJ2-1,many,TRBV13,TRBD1,TGTGCCAGCAGCACCGGACAGGGGGCTAATGAGCAGTTCTTC,CASSTGQGANEQFF
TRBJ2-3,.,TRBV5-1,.,TGCGCCAGCAAAATAGAGATTAGCACAGATACGCAGTATTTT,CASKIEISTDTQYF
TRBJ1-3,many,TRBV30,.,TGTGCCTGGAGGAAAGGGACTGGAAACACCATATATTTT,CAWRKGTGNTIYF
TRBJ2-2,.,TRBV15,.,TGTGCCACCAGCAGAGTGGCAGGGGTCACCGGGGAGCTGTTTTTT,CATSRVAGVTGELFF
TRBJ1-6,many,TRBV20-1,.,TGCAGTGCTAGAGATCTCGGGTCACCCCTCCACTTT,CSARDLGSPLHF
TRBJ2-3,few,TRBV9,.,TGTGCCAGCAGCGCCCTAGAGCTAGGTACGCAGTATTTT,CASSALELGTQYF
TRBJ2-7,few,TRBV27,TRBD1,TGTGCCAGCAGTATTACTGCCGGGACAGGGCCCTACGAGCAGTACTTC,CASSITAGTGPYEQYF
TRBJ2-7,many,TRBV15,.,TGTGCCACCAGCAGAGTACAGGAGAGGGACTACGAGCAGTACTTC,CATSRVQERDYEQYF
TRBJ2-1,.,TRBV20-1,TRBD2,TGCAGTGCTAGACCAGCGGGATACTTCGGTGAGCAGTTCTTC,CSARPAGYFGEQFF
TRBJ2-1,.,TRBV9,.,TGTGCCAGCAGCCCCGACTGGGATGAGCAGTTCTTC,CASSPDWDEQFF
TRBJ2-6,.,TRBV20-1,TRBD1,TGCAGTGCTAGAGATCTCGCGACAGGGGGGTCTGGGGCCAACGTCCTGACTTTC,CSARDLATGGSGANVLTF
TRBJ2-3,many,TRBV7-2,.,TGTGCCAGCAGCTCTCTGGAGGGAGATTGGAGGGGTCGCACAGATACGCAGTATTTT,CASSSLEGDWRGRTDTQYF
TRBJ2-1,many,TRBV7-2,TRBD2,TGTGCCAGCAGCTCGGGACTAGCAGAGGCCGAGAAGCAGTTCTTC,CASSSGLAEAEKQFF
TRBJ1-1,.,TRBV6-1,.,TGTGCCAGCAGGCGACAGATGAACACTGAAGCTTTCTTT,CASRRQMNTEAFF
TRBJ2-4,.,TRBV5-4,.,TGTGCCAGCAGCTTGCCCGAAAACATTCAGTACTTC,CASSLPENIQYF
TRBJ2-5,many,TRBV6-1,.,TGTGCCAGCAGTAAGGAATGGGAGACCCAGTACTTC,CASSKEWETQYF
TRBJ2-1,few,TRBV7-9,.,TGTGCCAGCAGGGGCCCAGGGAACGATGAGCAGTTCTTC,CASRGPGNDEQFF
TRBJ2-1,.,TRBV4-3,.,TGCGCCAGCAGCCAAGAGCGACTATACAATGAGCAGTTCTTC,CASSQERLYNEQFF
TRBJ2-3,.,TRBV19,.,TGTGCCAGTAGTAAAGGGGGGGAGCGGTTAGATACGCAGTATTTT,CASSKGGERLDTQYF
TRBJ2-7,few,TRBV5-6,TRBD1,TGTGCCAGCAGCTTTAAGGACAGGGCCTACGAGCAGTACTTC,CASSFKDRAYEQYF
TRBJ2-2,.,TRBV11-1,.,TGTGCCAGCAGCTTTTATAGACAGACGACCGGGGAGCTGTTTTTT,CASSFYRQTTGELFF
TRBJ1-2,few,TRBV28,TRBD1,TGTGCCAGCAGAGCCGGACAGGCAGCTAACTATGGCTACACCTTC,CASRAGQAANYGYTF
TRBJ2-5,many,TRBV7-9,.,TGTGCCAGCAGCTTAATGCGGGGGCTCAAAGAGACCCAGTACTTC,CASSLMRGLKETQYF
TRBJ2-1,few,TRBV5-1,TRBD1,TGCGCCAGCAGCTTGGGCGGGCTGGGACAGACATACAATGAGCAGTTCTTC,CASSLGGLGQTYNEQFF
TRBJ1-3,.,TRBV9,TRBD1,TGTGCCAGCAGCACCAGACAGGGGGCAGGAGGAAACACCATATATTTT,CASSTRQGAGGNTIYF
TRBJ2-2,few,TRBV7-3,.,TGTGCCAGCAGCCCGACTAACGTCGGGGAGCTGTTTTTT,CASSPTNVGELFF
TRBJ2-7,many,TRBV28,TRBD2,TGTGCCAGCAGCTCCGGTTTAGCGGGAGGAAACGAGCAGTACTTC,CASSSGLAGGNEQYF
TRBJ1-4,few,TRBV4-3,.,TGCGCCAGCAGCCAAGTTTCTCCACCAACTAATGAAAAACTGTTTTTT,CASSQVSPPTNEKLFF
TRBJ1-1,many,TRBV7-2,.,TGTGCCAGCAGCGGCGCGGGGGTACAGGGCCTGAACACTGAAGCTTTCTTT,CASSGAGVQGLNTEAFF
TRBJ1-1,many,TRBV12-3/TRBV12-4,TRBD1,TGTGCCAGCAGCGCAGGGGGCCTTGGCACTGAAGCTTTCTTT,CASSAGGLGTEAFF